A single sample gave rise to the 4 T cell receptor beta chains below, sequenced in a study of T-cell memory formation after mild COVID-19. TCRdb used MiXCR to reprocess the 5' RACE reads, holding one entry per CDR3 protein. The sample records around 300,000 distinct CDR3 sequences, roughly 8.2% being singletons. The source material was PBMCs or a T cell subset sorted from them (not recorded which). The receptors shown here come from a man younger than 35 who had mild COVID-19 (a few samples of this study predate the infection). Cell type and time point are not known.

This clonotype was seen a few times. This rearrangement joins TRBV13 to TRBJ2-7, with 9 positions matching TRBD1. The ends lost 1 base at V and 3 bases at J; junction bases unmatched: 10. The CDR3 length is 17 residues. Germline values: CDR1 PRHDT, CDR2 FYEKMQ (reference sequence). CDR3 protein: CASSLVAGQGQLYEQYF. The CDR3 nucleotides are TGTGCCAGCAGCTTAGTCGCGGGACAGGGCCAACTCTACGAGCAGTACTTC.

In this sample, this clonotype turned up many times. CDR3 region: CASSLAHSNEQFF. Here the CDR3 DNA reads TGTGCCAGCAGCTTAGCCCACAGCAATGAGCAGTTCTTC. The chain links TRBV7-2 to TRBJ2-1; D call uncertain. Germline values: CDR1 SGHTA, CDR2 FQGNSA. There are 13 residues in the CDR3. The V and J ends lost 0 bases and 6 bases respectively, with 6 bases between them. The full variable domain, with the rest looked up from reference TRBV7-2 and TRBJ2-1, is GAGVSQSPSNKVTEKGKDVELRCDPISGHTALYWYRQSLGQGLEFLIYFQGNSAPDKSGLPSDRFSAERTGGSVSTLTIQRTQQEDSAVYLCASSLAHSNEQFFGPGTRLTVL.

The rearrangement links TRBV2 to TRBJ2-5, with D possibly being TRBD1 or TRBD2 (5 bases each). Germline V gives CDR1 SNHLY, CDR2 FYNNEI. The CDR3 consists of 15 residues. V lost 1 base and J lost 3, with 12 bases in between. The CDR3 is CASSEGWGTEETQYF. In nucleotides, the CDR3 is TGTGCCAGCAGTGAAGGGTGGGGGACGGAAGAGACCCAGTACTTC.

This clonotype was seen at least ten times. The rearrangement joins TRBV5-1 to TRBJ1-1; TRBD1 is a possible D gene (5 bases). V lost 4 bases and J lost 5, with 24 bases in between. This CDR3 has 17 amino acids. CDR1 is SGHRS, CDR2 YFSETQ, per germline. The CDR3 DNA reads TGCGCCAGCAGCCCGGGGGGGATCGGGACCGGGAGAACTGAAGCTTTCTTT. This codes for CASSPGGIGTGRTEAFF.